This T cell receptor (beta chain) was profiled in a study of T cell repertoires in cytomegalovirus infection. Study as a whole: Matching HLA type and CMV infection were both indicated by public TCR beta signatures. General study points: CMV carriers having the relevant HLA were flagged by cumulative public TCR beta family frequency. Dominating the ex vivo response were HLA-C-restricted CMV-specific TCR beta clonotypes.

This clonotype has only a few counts. Its antigen is not identified. TCRdb passed the reads through MiXCR, listing each CDR3 protein once. Among roughly 640,000 distinct CDR3 sequences, more than 20% were seen once, and the ten largest hold 7% to 9%. The germline CDR1 and CDR2 sequences are MNHEY and SVGEGT. Trimming stripped 0 bases from V and 6 bases from J, with 12 bases between. The CDR3 spans 14 residues. The sample comprised CD8+ T cells from PBMCs. The TCR was taken from a human donor in good health (CMV status not recorded). Some clones in this sample may be carry-over from other donors' samples. The rearrangement joins TRBV6-2 or TRBV6-3 to TRBJ2-7; maybe TRBD2 (5 bases). The CDR3 loop reads CASSYSNRGSEQYV. CDR3 DNA: TGTGCCAGCAGTTACTCGAATCGGGGATCCGAGCAGTACGTC.